A single sample gave rise to the 8 T cell receptor beta chains below, sequenced in a study of T cell repertoires in cytomegalovirus infection. TCRdb called the reads again in MiXCR, with one record for every CDR3 protein. The profile shows fewer than 300,000 distinct CDR3 sequences, about 25% of them singletons. Sequencing was performed on PBMCs. Source of these receptors: a human donor in good health (CMV status not recorded). Some clones in this sample may be carry-over from other donors' samples.

The rearrangement links TRBV14 to TRBJ2-7, with a weak D call TRBD2 (5 bases). Between the trimmed V and J ends, which lost 1 base and 3 bases, there was a span of 7 bases. Per germline, CDR1 SGHDN and CDR2 FVKESK. This CDR3 comprises 13 residues. DNA for the CDR3: TGTGCCAGCAGCCAAGGGGCGGGCTACGAGCAGTACTTC. Amino acid sequence: CASSQGAGYEQYF.

This clonotype was recorded a few times. At one end the junction does not follow the germline gene, possibly because of a read error. The J gene is TRBJ2-3, the V gene TRBV28, with D possibly being TRBD1 (6 bases). CDR1 MDHEN and CDR2 SYDVKM come from the germline V gene. The CDR3 is 14 residues long. The chain's CDR3 is CASSSGQRTHTQYF. As DNA, the CDR3 is TGTGCCAGCAGTTCGGGACAACGCACACATACGCAGTATTTT.

Many counts were recorded for this clonotype. The gene calls are TRBV7-2 and TRBJ1-1; D is unclear. Germline CDR1 reads SGHTA; CDR2 reads FQGNSA. The V gene lost 2 bases and the J gene lost 2 bases, with 9 bases spanning the gap. There are 14 residues in the CDR3. The CDR3 here is CASSLTRDNTEAFF. CDR3 DNA: TGTGCCAGCAGCTTAACGCGGGATAACACTGAAGCTTTCTTT.

This clonotype was seen a single time. The gene calls are TRBV14 and TRBJ2-5; perhaps D is TRBD1 or TRBD2 (6 bases each). Trimming removed 3 bases at V and 5 bases at J, with 19 bases between. The germline gives CDR1 SGHDN, CDR2 FVKESK. The CDR3 loop spans 16 amino acids. The CDR3 DNA follows: TGTGCCAGCAGCCACTTGAGGACTACCCAGGGGGAGACCCAGTACTTC. It translates to CASSHLRTTQGETQYF.

This chain connects TRBV5-1 to TRBJ2-5; D not resolved. From germline, CDR1 is SGHRS and CDR2 YFSETQ. The CDR3 runs 14 residues. V was shortened by 2 bases and J by 1 base, with 9 bases between the two germline ends. CDR3 nucleotide sequence: TGCGCCAGCAGCTTTTTCAGCATCCAAGAGACCCAGTACTTC. Amino acids: CASSFFSIQETQYF.

The sample holds one count of this clonotype. This rearrangement joins TRBV6-2 or TRBV6-3 to TRBJ2-7; no clear D. The germline V gene encodes CDR1 MNHEY and CDR2 SVGEGT. This CDR3 contains 14 residues. With 1 base removed from V and 0 bases from J, the gap between germline ends came to 7 bases. For the CDR3, the DNA is TGTGCCAGCAGTTACTTCGCCAGCTCCTACGAGCAGTACTTC. Translating it yields CASSYFASSYEQYF.

The genes are TRBV6-2 or TRBV6-3 and TRBJ2-2; no reliable D call. Germline V lookup: CDR1 MNHEY, CDR2 SVGEGT. The V gene lost 0 bases and the J gene lost 4 bases, with 9 bases spanning the gap. The CDR3 sequence is 15 residues long. The CDR3 here is CASSYSSHITGELFF. The CDR3 nucleotides are TGTGCCAGCAGTTACTCGTCCCACATCACCGGGGAGCTGTTTTTT.

The chain links TRBV20-1 to TRBJ1-6; the D gene is possibly TRBD1 (6 bases). The germline gives CDR1 DFQATT, CDR2 SNEGSKA (reference sequence). V gave up 5 bases and J gave up 7 bases, with 18 bases separating them. This CDR3 spans 15 amino acids. The CDR3 DNA follows: TGCAGTGCTTCAGGGGCGGGGGCAGGGAATTCACCCCTCCACTTT. This encodes CSASGAGAGNSPLHF.